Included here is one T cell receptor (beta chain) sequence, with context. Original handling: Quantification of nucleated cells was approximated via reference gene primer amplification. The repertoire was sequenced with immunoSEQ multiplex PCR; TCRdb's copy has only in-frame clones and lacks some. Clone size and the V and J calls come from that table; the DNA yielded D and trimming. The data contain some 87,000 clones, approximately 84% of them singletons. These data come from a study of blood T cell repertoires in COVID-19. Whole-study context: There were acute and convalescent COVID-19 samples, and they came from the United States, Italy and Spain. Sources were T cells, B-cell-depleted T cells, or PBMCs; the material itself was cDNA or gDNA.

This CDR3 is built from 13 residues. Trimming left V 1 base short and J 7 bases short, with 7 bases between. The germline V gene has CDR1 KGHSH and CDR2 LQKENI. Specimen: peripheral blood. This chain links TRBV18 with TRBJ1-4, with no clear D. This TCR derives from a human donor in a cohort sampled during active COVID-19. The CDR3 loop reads CASSPLVSEKLFF. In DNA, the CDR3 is TGTGCCAGCTCACCACTCGTTAGTGAAAAACTGTTTTTT.